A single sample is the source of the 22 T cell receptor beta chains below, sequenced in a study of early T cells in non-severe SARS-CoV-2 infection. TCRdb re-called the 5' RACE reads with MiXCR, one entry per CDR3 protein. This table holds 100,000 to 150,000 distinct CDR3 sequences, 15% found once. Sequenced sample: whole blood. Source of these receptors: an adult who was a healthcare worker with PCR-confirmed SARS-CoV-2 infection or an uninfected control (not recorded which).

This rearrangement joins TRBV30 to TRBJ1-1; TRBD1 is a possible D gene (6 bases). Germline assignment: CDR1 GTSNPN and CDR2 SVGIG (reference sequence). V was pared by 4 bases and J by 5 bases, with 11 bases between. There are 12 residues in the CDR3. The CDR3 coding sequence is TGTGCCTGGACCCAGGGGAAGACTGAAGCTTTCTTT. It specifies CAWTQGKTEAFF.

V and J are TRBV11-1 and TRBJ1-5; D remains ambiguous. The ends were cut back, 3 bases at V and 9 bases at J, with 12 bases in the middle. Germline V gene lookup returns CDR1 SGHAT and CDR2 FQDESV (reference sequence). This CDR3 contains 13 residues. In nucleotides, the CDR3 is TGTGCCAGCAGCTTGACGGCTATCACGCCCCAGCATTTT. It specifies CASSLTAITPQHF.

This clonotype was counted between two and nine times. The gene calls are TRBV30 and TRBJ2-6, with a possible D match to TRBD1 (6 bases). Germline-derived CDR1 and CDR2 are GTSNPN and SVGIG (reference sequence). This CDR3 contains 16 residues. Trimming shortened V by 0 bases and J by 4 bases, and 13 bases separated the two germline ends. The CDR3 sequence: CAWSVARGTGANVLTF. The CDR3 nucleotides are TGTGCCTGGAGTGTGGCTAGGGGGACCGGGGCCAACGTCCTGACTTTC.

The CDR3 DNA reads TGTGCCAGCAGTAAGCGGGGGGGGCATCCTGAGCAGTACTTC. As protein: CASSKRGGHPEQYF. This chain links TRBV27 with TRBJ2-7; 10 positions agree with TRBD2. V lost 5 bases to trimming and J lost 7 bases; unmatched junction nucleotides: 8. Germline lookup yields CDR1 MNHEY and CDR2 SMNVEV (reference sequence). This CDR3 comprises 14 residues.

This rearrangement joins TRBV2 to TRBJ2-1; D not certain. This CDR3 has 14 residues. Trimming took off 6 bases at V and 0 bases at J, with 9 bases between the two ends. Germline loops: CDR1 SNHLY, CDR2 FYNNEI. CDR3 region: CASRPVSSYNEQFF. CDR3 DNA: TGTGCCAGCAGGCCCGTTAGCTCCTACAATGAGCAGTTCTTC.

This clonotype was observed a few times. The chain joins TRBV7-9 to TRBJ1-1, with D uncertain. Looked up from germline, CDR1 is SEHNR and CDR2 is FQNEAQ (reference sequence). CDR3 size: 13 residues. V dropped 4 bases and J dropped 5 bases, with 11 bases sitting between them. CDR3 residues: CASSSRGETEAFF. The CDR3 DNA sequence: TGTGCCAGCAGCTCCCGCGGGGAAACTGAAGCTTTCTTT.

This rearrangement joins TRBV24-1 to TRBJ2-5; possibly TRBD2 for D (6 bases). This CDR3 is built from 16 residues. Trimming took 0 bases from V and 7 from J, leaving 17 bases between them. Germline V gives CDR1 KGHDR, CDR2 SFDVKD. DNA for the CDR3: TGTGCCACCAGTGATTTGGGGACTCGGGCCATGGTGACCCAGTACTTC. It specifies CATSDLGTRAMVTQYF.

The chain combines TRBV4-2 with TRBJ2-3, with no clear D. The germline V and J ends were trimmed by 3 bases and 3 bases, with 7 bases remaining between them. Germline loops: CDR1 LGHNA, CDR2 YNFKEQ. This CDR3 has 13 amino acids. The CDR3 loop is CASSQTRTDTQYF. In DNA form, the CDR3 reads TGTGCCAGCAGCCAGACCAGGACAGATACGCAGTATTTT.

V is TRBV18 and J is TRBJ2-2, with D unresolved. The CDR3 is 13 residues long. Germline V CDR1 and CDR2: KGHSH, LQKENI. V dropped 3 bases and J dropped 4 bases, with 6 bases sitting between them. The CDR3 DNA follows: TGTGCCAGCTCACCTAGTGCCACCGGGGAGCTGTTTTTT. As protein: CASSPSATGELFF.

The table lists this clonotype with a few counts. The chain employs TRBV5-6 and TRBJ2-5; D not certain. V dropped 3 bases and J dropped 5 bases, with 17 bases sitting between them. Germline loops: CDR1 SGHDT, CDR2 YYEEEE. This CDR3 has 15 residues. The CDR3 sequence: CASSSVVAVSETQYF. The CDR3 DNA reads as TGTGCCAGCAGCTCGGTGGTGGCAGTGAGTGAGACCCAGTACTTC.

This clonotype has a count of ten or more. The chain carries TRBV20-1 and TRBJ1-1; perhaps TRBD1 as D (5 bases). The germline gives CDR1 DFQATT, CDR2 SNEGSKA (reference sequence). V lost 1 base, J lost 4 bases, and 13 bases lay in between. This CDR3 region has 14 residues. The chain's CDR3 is CSARVPGLGTEAFF. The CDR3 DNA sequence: TGCAGTGCTAGAGTCCCGGGACTGGGCACTGAAGCTTTCTTT.

CDR3 in DNA: TGTGCCAGCAGCCAAGCCGGTTCCGGAAACACCATATATTTT. It specifies CASSQAGSGNTIYF. The chain recombines TRBV3-1 with TRBJ1-3; D ambiguous. The CDR3 spans 14 residues. V lost 1 base to trimming and J lost 4 bases, with 8 bases between them. Germline loops: CDR1 LGHDT, CDR2 YNNKEL (reference sequence). The variable domain in full, with the rest retrieved from reference TRBV3-1 and TRBJ1-3, is DTAVSQTPKYLVTQMGNDKSIKCEQNLGHDTMYWYKQDSKKFLKIMFSYNNKELIINETVPNRFSPKSPDKAHLNLHINSLELGDSAVYFCASSQAGSGNTIYFGEGSWLTVV.

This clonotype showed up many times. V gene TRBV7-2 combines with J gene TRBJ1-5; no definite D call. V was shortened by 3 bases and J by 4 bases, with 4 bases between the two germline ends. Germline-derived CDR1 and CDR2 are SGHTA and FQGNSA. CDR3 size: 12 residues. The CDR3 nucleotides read TGTGCCAGCAGCTTTCAGAATCAGCCCCAGCATTTT. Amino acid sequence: CASSFQNQPQHF. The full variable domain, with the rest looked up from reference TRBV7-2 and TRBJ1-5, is GAGVSQSPSNKVTEKGKDVELRCDPISGHTALYWYRQSLGQGLEFLIYFQGNSAPDKSGLPSDRFSAERTGGSVSTLTIQRTQQEDSAVYLCASSFQNQPQHFGDGTRLSIL.

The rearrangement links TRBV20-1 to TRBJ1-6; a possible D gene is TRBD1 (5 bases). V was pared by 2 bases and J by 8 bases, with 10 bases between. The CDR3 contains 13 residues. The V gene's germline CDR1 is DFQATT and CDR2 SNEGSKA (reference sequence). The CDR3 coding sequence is TGCAGTGCTAGAAGGGACGCAGATTCACCCCTCCACTTT. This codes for CSARRDADSPLHF.

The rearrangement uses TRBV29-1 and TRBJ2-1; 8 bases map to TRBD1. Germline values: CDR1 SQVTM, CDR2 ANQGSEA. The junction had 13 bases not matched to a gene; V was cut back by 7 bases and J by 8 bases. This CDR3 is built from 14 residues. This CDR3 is CSARGQAQTDEQFF. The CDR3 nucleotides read TGCAGCGCTAGGGGACAGGCACAGACGGATGAGCAGTTCTTC.

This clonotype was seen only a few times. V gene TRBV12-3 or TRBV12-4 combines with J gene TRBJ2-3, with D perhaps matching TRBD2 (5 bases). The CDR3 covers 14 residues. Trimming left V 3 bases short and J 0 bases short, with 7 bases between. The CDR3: CASSFRRSTDTQYF. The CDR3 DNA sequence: TGTGCCAGCAGTTTTCGGAGGAGCACAGATACGCAGTATTTT.

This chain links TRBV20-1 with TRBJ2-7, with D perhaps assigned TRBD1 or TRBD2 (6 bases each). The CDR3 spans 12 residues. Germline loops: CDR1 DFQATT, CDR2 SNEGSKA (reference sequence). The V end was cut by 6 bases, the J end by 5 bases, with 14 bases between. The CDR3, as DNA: TGCAGTGCGGGGGCGGAGGGCGACGAGCAGTACTTC. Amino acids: CSAGAEGDEQYF.

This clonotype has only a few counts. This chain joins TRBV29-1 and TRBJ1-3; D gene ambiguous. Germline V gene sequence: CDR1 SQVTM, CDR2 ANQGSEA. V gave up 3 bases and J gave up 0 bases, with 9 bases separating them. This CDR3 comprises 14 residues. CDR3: CSVDGTSSGNTIYF. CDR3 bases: TGCAGCGTTGACGGTACCTCCTCTGGAAACACCATATATTTT. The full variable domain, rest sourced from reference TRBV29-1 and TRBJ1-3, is SAVISQKPSRDICQRGTSLTIQCQVDSQVTMMFWYRQQPGQSLTLIATANQGSEATYESGFVIDKFPISRPNLTFSTLTVSNMSPEDSSIYLCSVDGTSSGNTIYFGEGSWLTVV.

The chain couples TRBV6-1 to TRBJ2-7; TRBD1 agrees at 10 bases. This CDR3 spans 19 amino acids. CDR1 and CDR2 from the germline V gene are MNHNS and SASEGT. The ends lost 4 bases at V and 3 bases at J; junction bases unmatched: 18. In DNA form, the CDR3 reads TGTGCCAGCAGTGTCACGGACGGGACAGGGGCGTTTAGGGACTACGAGCAGTACTTC. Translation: CASSVTDGTGAFRDYEQYF.

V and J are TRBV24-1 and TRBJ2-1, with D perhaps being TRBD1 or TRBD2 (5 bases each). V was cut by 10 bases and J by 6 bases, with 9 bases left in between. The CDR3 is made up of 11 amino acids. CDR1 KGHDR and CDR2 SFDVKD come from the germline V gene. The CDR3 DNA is TGTGCCACGGGGGAGTTCAATGAGCAGTTCTTC. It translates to CATGEFNEQFF.

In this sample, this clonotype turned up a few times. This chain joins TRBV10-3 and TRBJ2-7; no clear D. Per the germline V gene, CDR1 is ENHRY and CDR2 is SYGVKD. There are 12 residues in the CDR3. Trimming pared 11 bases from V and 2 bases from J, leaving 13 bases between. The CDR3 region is CAASETTYEQYF. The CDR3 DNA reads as TGTGCCGCCTCAGAGACCACCTACGAGCAGTACTTC.

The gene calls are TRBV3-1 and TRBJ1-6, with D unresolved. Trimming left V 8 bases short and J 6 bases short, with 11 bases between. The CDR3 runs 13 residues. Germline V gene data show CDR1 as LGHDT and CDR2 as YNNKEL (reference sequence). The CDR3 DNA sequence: TGTGCCAGCGGAGGAACAAGTAATTCACCCCTCCACTTT. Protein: CASGGTSNSPLHF.